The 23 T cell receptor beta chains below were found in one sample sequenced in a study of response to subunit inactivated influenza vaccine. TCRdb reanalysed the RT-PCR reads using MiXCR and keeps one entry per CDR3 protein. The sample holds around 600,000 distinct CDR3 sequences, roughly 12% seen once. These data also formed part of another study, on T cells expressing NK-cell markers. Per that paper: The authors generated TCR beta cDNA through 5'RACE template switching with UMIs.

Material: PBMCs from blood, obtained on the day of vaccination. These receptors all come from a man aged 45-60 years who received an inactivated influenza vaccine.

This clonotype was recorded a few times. CDR3 sequence reads: CASSLESLRGPDTQYF. The CDR3 DNA sequence: TGTGCCAGCAGTTTAGAAAGTTTGCGGGGCCCAGATACGCAGTATTTT. The rearrangement links TRBV28 to TRBJ2-3, with D perhaps matching TRBD2 (6 bases). Per the germline V gene, CDR1 is MDHEN and CDR2 is SYDVKM. The CDR3 has 16 residues. V was clipped by 2 bases and J by 4 bases, with 16 bases between them.

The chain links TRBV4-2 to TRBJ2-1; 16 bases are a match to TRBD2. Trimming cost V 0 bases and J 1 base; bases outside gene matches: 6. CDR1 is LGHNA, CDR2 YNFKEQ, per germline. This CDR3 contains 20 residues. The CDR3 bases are TGTGCCAGCAGCCAAGATTACGGGACTAGCGGGGGGGCATCCTACAATGAGCAGTTCTTC. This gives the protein CASSQDYGTSGGASYNEQFF.

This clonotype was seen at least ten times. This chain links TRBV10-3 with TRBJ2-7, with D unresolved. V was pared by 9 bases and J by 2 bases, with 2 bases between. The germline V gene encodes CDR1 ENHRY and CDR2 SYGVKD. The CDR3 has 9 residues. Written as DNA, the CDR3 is TGTGCCATACCCTACGAGCAGTACTTC. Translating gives CAIPYEQYF.

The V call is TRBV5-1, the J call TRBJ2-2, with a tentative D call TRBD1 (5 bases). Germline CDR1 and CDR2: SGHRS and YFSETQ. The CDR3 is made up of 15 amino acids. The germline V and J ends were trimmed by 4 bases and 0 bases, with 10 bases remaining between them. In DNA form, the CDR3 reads TGCGCCAGCAGCCCCGGACATCCGAACACCGGGGAGCTGTTTTTT. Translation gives CASSPGHPNTGELFF.

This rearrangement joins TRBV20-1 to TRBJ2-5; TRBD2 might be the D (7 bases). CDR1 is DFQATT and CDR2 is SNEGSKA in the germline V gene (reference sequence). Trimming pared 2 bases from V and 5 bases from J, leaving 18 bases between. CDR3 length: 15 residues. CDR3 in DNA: TGCAGTGCTAGAACACGGTGGGGGGGCCTCGAGACCCAGTACTTC. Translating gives CSARTRWGGLETQYF.

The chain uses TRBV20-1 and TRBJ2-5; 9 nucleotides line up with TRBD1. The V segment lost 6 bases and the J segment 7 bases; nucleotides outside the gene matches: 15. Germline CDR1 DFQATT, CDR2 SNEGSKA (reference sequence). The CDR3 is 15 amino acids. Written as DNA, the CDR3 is TGCAGTGCCGTATCAGGACAGGGGAAAGGAGGGACCCAGTACTTC. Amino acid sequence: CSAVSGQGKGGTQYF.

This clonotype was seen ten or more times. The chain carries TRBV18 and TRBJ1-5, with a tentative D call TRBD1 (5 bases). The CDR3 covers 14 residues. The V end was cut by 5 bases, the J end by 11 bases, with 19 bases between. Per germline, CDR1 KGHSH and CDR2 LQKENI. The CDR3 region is CASSIEGRGEAQHF. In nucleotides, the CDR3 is TGTGCCAGCTCAATAGAGGGGCGCGGAGAGGCCCAGCATTTT.

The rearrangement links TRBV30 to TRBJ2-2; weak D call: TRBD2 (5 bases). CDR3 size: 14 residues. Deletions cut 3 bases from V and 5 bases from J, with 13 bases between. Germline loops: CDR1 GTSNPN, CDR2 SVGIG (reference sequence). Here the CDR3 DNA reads TGTGCCTGGAGGGGGAGACTTCGGACCGGGGAGCTGTTTTTT. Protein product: CAWRGRLRTGELFF.

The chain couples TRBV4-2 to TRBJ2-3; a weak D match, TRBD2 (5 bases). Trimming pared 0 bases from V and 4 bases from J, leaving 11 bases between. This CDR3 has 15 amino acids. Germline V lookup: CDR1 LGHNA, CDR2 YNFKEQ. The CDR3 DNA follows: TGTGCCAGCAGCCAAGATCGGGCGAGGGCAGATACGCAGTATTTT. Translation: CASSQDRARADTQYF.

The CDR3 nucleotides are TGCAGTGCTACCAAACCGGCGGGGCAGGGGGGCGCAGAGACCCAGTACTTC. It yields the protein CSATKPAGQGGAETQYF. The V call is TRBV20-1, the J call TRBJ2-5, with D possibly TRBD1 on 7 matching bases. The CDR3 contains 17 residues. In germline, CDR1 is DFQATT, CDR2 SNEGSKA (reference sequence). V lost 4 bases and J 4 bases, leaving 25 bases between the germline ends.

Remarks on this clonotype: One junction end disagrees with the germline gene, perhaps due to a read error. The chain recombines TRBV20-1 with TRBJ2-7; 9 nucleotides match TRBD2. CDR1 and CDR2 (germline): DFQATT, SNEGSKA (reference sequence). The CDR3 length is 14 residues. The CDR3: CSAYPTSGSYKQYF. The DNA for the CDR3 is TGCAGTGCTTACCCGACTAGCGGATCCTACAAGCAGTACTTC.

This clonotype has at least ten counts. The CDR3 DNA reads as TGTGCCAGCAGCGTCGGCAGCGGCAATCAGCCCCAGCATTTT. Protein sequence: CASSVGSGNQPQHF. This chain joins TRBV9 and TRBJ1-5; the D is unclear. The CDR3 has 14 residues. V was clipped by 2 bases and J by 2 bases, with 8 bases between them. In germline, CDR1 is SGDLS, CDR2 YYNGEE.

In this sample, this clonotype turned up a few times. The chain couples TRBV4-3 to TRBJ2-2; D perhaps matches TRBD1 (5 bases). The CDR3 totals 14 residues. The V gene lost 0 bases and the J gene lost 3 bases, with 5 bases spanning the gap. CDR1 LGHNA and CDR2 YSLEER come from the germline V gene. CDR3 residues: CASSQEGDTGELFF. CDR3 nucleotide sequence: TGCGCCAGCAGCCAAGAAGGGGACACCGGGGAGCTGTTTTTT.

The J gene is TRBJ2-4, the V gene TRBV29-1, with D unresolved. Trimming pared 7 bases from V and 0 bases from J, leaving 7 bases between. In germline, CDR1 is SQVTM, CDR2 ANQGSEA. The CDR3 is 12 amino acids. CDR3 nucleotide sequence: TGCAGCGCTAGGCTAGCCAAAAACATTCAGTACTTC. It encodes CSARLAKNIQYF.

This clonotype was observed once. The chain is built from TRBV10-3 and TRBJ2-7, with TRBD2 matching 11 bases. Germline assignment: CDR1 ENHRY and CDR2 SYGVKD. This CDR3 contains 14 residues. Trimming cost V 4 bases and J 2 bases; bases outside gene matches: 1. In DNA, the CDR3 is TGTGCCATCAGTGTGACTAGCGGGGCCTACGAGCAGTACTTC. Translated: CAISVTSGAYEQYF.

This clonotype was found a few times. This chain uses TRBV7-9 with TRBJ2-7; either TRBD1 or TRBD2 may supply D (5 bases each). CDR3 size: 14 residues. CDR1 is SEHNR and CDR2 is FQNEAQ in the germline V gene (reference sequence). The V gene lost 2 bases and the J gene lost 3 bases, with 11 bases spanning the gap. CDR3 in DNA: TGTGCCAGCAGCTTACCGGGGCCCCTCTACGAGCAGTACTTC. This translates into CASSLPGPLYEQYF.

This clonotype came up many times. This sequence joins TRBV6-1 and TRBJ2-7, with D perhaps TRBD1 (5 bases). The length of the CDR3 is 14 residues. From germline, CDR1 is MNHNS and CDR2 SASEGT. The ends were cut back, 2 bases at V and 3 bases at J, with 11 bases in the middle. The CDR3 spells CASSESARDYEQYF. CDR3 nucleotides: TGTGCCAGCAGTGAAAGTGCCAGGGACTACGAGCAGTACTTC.

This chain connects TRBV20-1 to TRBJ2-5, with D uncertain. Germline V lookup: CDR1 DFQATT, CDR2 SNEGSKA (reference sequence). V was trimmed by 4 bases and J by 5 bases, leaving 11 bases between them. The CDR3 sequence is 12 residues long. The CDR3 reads CSAISARETQYF. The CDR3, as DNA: TGCAGTGCTATCTCCGCGCGCGAGACCCAGTACTTC.

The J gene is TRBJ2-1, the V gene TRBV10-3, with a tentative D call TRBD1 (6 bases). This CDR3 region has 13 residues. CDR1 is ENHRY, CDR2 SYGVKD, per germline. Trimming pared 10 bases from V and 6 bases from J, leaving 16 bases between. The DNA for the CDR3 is TGTGCCAGTGCGAACAGGGACCCCAATGAGCAGTTCTTC. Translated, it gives CASANRDPNEQFF.

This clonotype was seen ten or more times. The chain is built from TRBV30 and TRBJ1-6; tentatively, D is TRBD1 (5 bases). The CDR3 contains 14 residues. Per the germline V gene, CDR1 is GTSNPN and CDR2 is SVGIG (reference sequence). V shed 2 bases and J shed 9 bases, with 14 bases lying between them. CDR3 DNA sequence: TGTGCCTGGAGTTCCGGGACCGGAGGTTCACCCCTCCACTTT. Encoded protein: CAWSSGTGGSPLHF.

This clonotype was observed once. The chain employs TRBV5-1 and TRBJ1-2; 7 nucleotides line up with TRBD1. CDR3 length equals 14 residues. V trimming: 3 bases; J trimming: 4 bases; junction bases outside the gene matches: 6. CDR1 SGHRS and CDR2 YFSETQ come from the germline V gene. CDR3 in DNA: TGCGCCAGCAGCTACTCGGACAGGAGCTATGGCTACACCTTC. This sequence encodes CASSYSDRSYGYTF.

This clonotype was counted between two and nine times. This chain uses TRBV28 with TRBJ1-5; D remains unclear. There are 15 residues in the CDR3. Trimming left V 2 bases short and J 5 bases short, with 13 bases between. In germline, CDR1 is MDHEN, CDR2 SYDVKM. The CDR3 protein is CASSLHSRNHQPQHF. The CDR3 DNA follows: TGTGCCAGCAGTTTACACAGTCGGAACCATCAGCCCCAGCATTTT. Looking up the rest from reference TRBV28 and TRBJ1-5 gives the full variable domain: DVKVTQSSRYLVKRTGEKVFLECVQDMDHENMFWYRQDPGLGLRLIYFSYDVKMKEKGDIPEGYSVSREKKERFSLILESASTNQTSMYLCASSLHSRNHQPQHFGDGTRLSIL.

The CDR3 spells CASRETYEQYF. Here the CDR3 DNA reads TGTGCCAGCAGGGAGACCTACGAGCAGTACTTC. This chain links TRBV2 with TRBJ2-7; no clear D. Per the germline V gene, CDR1 is SNHLY and CDR2 is FYNNEI. The CDR3 extends over 11 amino acids. Trimming removed 6 bases at V and 2 bases at J, with 5 bases between.